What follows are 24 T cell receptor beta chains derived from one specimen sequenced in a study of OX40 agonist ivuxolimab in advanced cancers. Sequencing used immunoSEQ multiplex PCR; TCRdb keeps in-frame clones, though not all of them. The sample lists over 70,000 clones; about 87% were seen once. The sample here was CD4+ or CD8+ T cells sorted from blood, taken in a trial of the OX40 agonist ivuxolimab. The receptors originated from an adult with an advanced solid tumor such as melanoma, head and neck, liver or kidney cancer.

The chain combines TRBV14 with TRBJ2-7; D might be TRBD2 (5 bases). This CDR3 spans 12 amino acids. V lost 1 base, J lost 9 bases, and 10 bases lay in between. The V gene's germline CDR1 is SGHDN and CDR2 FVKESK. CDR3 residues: CASSQAVGVQYF. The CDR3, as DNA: TGTGCCAGCAGCCAAGCGGTCGGGGTGCAGTACTTC.

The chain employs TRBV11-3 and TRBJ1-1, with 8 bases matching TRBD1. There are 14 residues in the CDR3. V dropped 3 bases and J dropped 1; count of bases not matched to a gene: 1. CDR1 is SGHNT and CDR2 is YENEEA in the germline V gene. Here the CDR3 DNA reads TGTGCCAGCAGCTTCAGGGGGCCGAACACTGAAGCTTTCTTT. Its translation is CASSFRGPNTEAFF.

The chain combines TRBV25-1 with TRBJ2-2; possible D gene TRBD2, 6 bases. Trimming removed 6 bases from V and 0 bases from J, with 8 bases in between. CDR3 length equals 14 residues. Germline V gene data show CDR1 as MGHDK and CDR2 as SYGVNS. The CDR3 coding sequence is TGTGCCAGCAGGGGGGGAACGAACACCGGGGAGCTGTTTTTT. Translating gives CASRGGTNTGELFF.

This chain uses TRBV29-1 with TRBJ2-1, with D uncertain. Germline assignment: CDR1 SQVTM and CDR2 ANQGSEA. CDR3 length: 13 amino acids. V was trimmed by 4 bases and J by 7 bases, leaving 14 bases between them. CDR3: CSVGVVSTNEQFF. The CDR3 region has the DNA TGCAGCGTTGGTGTCGTTTCAACTAATGAGCAGTTCTTC.

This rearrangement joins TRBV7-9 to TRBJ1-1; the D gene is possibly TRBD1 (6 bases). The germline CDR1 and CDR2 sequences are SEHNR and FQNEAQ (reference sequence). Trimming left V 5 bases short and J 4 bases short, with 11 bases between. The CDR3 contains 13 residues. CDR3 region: CASSAQGSTEAFF. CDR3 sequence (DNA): TGTGCCAGCAGCGCTCAGGGGTCCACTGAAGCTTTCTTT.

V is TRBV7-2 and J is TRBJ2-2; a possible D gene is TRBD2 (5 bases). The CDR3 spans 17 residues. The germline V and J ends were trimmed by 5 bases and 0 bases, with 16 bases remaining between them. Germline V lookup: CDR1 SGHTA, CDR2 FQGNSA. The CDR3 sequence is CASSRLRASPNTGELFF. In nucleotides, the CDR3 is TGTGCCAGCAGCAGGTTGCGGGCAAGCCCGAACACCGGGGAGCTGTTTTTT.

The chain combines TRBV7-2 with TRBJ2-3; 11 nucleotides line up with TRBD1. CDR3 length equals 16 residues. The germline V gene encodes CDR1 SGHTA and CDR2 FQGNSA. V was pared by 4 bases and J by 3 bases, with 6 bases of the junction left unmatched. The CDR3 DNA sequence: TGTGCCAGCAGCTCCCGGACAGGGGGCTCTACAGATACGCAGTATTTT. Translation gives CASSSRTGGSTDTQYF. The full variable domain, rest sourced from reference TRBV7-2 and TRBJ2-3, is GAGVSQSPSNKVTEKGKDVELRCDPISGHTALYWYRQSLGQGLEFLIYFQGNSAPDKSGLPSDRFSAERTGGSVSTLTIQRTQQEDSAVYLCASSSRTGGSTDTQYFGPGTRLTVL.

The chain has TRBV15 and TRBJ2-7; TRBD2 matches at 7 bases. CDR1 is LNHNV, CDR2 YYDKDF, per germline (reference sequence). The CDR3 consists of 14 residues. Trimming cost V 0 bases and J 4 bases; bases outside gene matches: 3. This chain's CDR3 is CATSREAGPYEQYF. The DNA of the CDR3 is TGTGCCACCAGCAGAGAAGCGGGGCCGTACGAGCAGTACTTC.

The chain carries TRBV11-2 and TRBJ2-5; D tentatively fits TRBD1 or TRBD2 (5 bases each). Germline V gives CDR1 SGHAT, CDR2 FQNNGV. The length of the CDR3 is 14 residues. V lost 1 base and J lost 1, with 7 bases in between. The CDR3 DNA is TGTGCCAGCAGCTTAGCGGGGCTCCAAGAGACCCAGTACTTC. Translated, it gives CASSLAGLQETQYF.

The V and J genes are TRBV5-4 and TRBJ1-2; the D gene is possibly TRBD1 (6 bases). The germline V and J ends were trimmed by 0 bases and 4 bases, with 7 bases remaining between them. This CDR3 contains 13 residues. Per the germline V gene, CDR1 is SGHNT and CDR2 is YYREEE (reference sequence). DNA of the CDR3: TGTGCCAGCAGCTTGGACAGGGTCTATGGCTACACCTTC. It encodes CASSLDRVYGYTF.

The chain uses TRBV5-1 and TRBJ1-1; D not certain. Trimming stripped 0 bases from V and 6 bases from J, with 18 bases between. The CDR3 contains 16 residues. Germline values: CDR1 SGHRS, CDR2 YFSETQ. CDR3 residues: CASSLGAGKVDSEAFF. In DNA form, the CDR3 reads TGCGCCAGCAGCTTGGGGGCGGGGAAGGTTGACTCTGAAGCTTTCTTT.

CDR3 residues: CASSSDRNYGYTF. DNA for the CDR3: TGTGCCAGTAGCTCGGACAGGAACTATGGCTACACCTTC. The genes are TRBV19 and TRBJ1-2; 7 positions match TRBD1. Germline-derived CDR1 and CDR2 are LNHDA and SQIVND (reference sequence). The J segment lost 2 bases and the V segment lost 6 bases, leaving 3 bases of the junction unmatched. This CDR3 region has 13 residues.

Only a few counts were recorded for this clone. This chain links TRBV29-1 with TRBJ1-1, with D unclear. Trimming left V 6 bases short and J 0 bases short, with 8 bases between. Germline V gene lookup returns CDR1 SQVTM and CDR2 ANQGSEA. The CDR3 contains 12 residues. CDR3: CSVERVNTEAFF. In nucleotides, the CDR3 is TGCAGCGTGGAAAGGGTGAACACTGAAGCTTTCTTT. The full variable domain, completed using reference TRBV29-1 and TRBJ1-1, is SAVISQKPSRDICQRGTSLTIQCQVDSQVTMMFWYRQQPGQSLTLIATANQGSEATYESGFVIDKFPISRPNLTFSTLTVSNMSPEDSSIYLCSVERVNTEAFFGQGTRLTVV.

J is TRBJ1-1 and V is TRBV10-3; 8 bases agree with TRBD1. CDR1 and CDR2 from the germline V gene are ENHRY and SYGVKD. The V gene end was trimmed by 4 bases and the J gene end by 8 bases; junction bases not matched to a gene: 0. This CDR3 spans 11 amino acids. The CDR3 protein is CAISGQGEAFF. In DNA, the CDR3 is TGTGCCATCAGTGGACAGGGGGAAGCTTTCTTT.

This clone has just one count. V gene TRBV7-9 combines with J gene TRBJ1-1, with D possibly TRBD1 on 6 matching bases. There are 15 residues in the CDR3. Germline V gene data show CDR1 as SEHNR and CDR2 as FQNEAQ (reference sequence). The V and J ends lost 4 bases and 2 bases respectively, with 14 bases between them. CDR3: CASSYLGGANTEAFF. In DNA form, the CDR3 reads TGTGCCAGCAGCTACCTAGGGGGGGCTAACACTGAAGCTTTCTTT.

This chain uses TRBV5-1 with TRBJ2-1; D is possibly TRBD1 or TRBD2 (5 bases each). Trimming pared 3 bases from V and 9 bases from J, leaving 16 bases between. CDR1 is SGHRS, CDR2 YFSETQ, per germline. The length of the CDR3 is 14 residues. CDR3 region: CASSSGTSGGEQFF. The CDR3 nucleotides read TGCGCCAGCAGCTCCGGGACGAGTGGGGGTGAGCAGTTCTTC.

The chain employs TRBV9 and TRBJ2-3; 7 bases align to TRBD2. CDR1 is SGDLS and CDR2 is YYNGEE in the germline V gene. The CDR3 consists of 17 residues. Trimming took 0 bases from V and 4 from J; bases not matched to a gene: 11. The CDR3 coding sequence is TGTGCCAGCAGCGTAGCTGATACAGCGGGACGTCCAGATACGCAGTATTTT. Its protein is CASSVADTAGRPDTQYF.

The CDR3 reads CASSLEGAGSTDTQYF. CDR3 in DNA: TGTGCCAGCAGTCTGGAGGGGGCGGGTTCCACAGATACGCAGTATTTT. V is TRBV11-2 and J is TRBJ2-3, with TRBD1 as a possible D gene (7 bases). V lost 6 bases, J lost 2 bases, and 18 bases lay in between. The CDR3 consists of 16 residues. Germline CDR1 and CDR2: SGHAT and FQNNGV.

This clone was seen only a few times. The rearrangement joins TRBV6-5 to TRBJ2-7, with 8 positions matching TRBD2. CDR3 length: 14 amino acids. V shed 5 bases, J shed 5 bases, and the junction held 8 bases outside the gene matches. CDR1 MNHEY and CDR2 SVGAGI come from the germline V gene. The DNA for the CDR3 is TGTGCCAGCAGTCCCCCTGGGCGGGGGGACGAGCAGTACTTC. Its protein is CASSPPGRGDEQYF.

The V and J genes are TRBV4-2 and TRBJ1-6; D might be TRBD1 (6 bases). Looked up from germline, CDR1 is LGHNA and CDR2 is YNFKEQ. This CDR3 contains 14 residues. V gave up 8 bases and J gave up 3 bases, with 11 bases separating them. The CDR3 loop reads CASSQGLYNSPLHF. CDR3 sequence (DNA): TGTGCCAGCTCCCAGGGGCTCTATAATTCACCCCTCCACTTT.

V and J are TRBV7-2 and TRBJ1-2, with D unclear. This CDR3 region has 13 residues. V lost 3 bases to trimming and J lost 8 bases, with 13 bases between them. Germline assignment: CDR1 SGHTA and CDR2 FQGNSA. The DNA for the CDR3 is TGTGCCAGCAGCTTGGTCTTGTCGGGGGGCTACACCTTC. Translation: CASSLVLSGGYTF.

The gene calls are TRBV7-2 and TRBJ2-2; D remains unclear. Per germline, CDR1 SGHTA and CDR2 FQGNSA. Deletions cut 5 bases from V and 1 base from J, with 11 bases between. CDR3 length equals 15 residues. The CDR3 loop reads CASSLTQVNTGELFF. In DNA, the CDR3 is TGTGCCAGCAGCCTTACCCAGGTGAACACCGGGGAGCTGTTTTTT. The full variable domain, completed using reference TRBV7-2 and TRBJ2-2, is GAGVSQSPSNKVTEKGKDVELRCDPISGHTALYWYRQSLGQGLEFLIYFQGNSAPDKSGLPSDRFSAERTGGSVSTLTIQRTQQEDSAVYLCASSLTQVNTGELFFGEGSRLTVL.

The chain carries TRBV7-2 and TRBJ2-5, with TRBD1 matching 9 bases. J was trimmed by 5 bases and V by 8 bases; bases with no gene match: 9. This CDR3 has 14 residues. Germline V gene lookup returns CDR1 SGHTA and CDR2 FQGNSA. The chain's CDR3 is CASGPDRGRETQYF. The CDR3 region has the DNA TGTGCCAGCGGTCCGGACAGGGGCAGGGAGACCCAGTACTTC.

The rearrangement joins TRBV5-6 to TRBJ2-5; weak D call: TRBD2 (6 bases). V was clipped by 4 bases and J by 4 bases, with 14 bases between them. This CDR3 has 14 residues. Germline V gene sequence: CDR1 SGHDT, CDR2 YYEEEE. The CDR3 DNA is TGTGCCAGCAGCAGGAGGGGAATCGGAGAGACCCAGTACTTC. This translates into CASSRRGIGETQYF.